The 21 T cell receptor beta chains reported below all come from one sample, sequenced in a study of OX40 agonist ivuxolimab in advanced cancers. This table comes from immunoSEQ multiplex PCR, and its TCRdb copy is limited to in-frame clones, with some not included. The sample lists 70,000 to 80,000 clones, 80% to 90% occurring once. The sample in question was CD4+ or CD8+ T cells sorted from blood, obtained in a trial of the OX40 agonist ivuxolimab. The source is an adult with an advanced solid tumor such as melanoma, head and neck, liver or kidney cancer.

The V gene is TRBV29-1, the J gene TRBJ1-2; no definite D call. The V gene lost 3 bases and the J gene lost 3 bases, with 11 bases spanning the gap. CDR3 length: 13 amino acids. CDR1 and CDR2 from the germline V gene are SQVTM and ANQGSEA. Here the CDR3 DNA reads TGCAGCGTTGATAGCACCGGGGACTATGGCTACACCTTC. This encodes CSVDSTGDYGYTF.

The rearrangement links TRBV10-3 to TRBJ2-2; 8 bases are a match to TRBD2. The CDR3 has 14 amino acids. Germline V gene lookup returns CDR1 ENHRY and CDR2 SYGVKD. The V and J ends lost 11 bases and 5 bases, in that order; junction bases with no gene match: 10. DNA of the CDR3: TGTGCCTTCCGAGCGGGGGTGATTACCGGGGAGCTGTTTTTT. Its translation is CAFRAGVITGELFF.

The V and J genes are TRBV27 and TRBJ1-3, with D possibly matching TRBD1 (5 bases). Per germline, CDR1 MNHEY and CDR2 SMNVEV (reference sequence). V lost 2 bases to trimming and J lost 2 bases, with 7 bases between them. CDR3 length: 14 residues. The CDR3 DNA is TGTGCCAGCAGTTTACGGGGGACTGGAAACACCATATATTTT. Translation gives CASSLRGTGNTIYF.

This chain connects TRBV30 to TRBJ2-3, with TRBD2 matching 11 bases. CDR1 and CDR2 from the germline V gene are GTSNPN and SVGIG (reference sequence). With 0 bases clipped from V and 3 bases from J, the junction kept 14 bases outside the gene matches. This CDR3 contains 19 residues. The CDR3 protein is CAWSVWLAGGRFRTDTQYF. CDR3 DNA sequence: TGTGCCTGGAGTGTATGGCTAGCGGGAGGTAGATTCAGGACAGATACGCAGTATTTT.

V is TRBV5-5 and J is TRBJ2-2; TRBD2 agrees at 8 bases. The CDR3 runs to 14 residues. CDR1 and CDR2 from the germline V gene are SGHKS and YYEKEE (reference sequence). After removal of 4 bases from V and 3 bases from J, the junction contained 2 bases not matched to a gene. CDR3 in amino acids: CASSPGLDTGELFF. The CDR3 bases are TGTGCCAGCAGCCCGGGACTAGACACCGGGGAGCTGTTTTTT.

V gene TRBV7-2 combines with J gene TRBJ2-1, with D perhaps TRBD2 (6 bases). Germline assignment: CDR1 SGHTA and CDR2 FQGNSA. V lost 0 bases and J 5 bases, leaving 11 bases between the germline ends. The CDR3 covers 15 residues. The CDR3 DNA reads as TGTGCCAGCAGCTTAGCGGGAGGTGGCAACAATGAGCAGTTCTTC. Its translation is CASSLAGGGNNEQFF.

The chain carries TRBV4-2 and TRBJ2-5, with TRBD2 identical over 8 bases. CDR1 and CDR2 (germline): LGHNA, YNFKEQ. The CDR3 consists of 19 residues. J was trimmed by 7 bases and V by 4 bases; bases with no gene match: 23. The CDR3 loop is CASSPEQSGSSIMGRTQYF. For the CDR3, the DNA is TGTGCCAGCAGCCCCGAACAAAGCGGGAGTAGTATTATGGGTAGGACCCAGTACTTC.

The gene calls are TRBV14 and TRBJ1-2; D perhaps matches TRBD1 (5 bases). The length of the CDR3 is 16 residues. Trimming took 2 bases from V and 8 from J, leaving 21 bases between them. The germline CDR1 and CDR2 sequences are SGHDN and FVKESK. The CDR3 protein is CASSQFQGGSGGGYTF. In DNA, the CDR3 is TGTGCCAGCAGCCAATTCCAGGGTGGGTCGGGTGGCGGCTACACCTTC.

The chain employs TRBV6-5 and TRBJ2-1; D not certain. Germline assignment: CDR1 MNHEY and CDR2 SVGAGI. The V end was cut by 2 bases, the J end by 0 bases, with 5 bases between. CDR3 length equals 14 residues. The CDR3 nucleotides read TGTGCCAGCAGTTACAAGGTCTCCTACAATGAGCAGTTCTTC. Amino acids: CASSYKVSYNEQFF.

This clone appeared a few times. The genes are TRBV2 and TRBJ1-6; perhaps TRBD1 as D (5 bases). CDR3 length: 14 amino acids. Germline assignment: CDR1 SNHLY and CDR2 FYNNEI. The V end was cut by 4 bases, the J end by 8 bases, with 12 bases between. The CDR3 is CASSGTRADSPLHF. CDR3 DNA sequence: TGTGCCAGCAGTGGGACAAGGGCTGATTCACCCCTCCACTTT.

J is TRBJ1-2 and V is TRBV7-8, with 9 bases that match TRBD1. Unmatched junction bases numbered 10, after V lost 5 bases and J lost 0 bases. Per the germline V gene, CDR1 is SGHVS and CDR2 is FQNEAQ. This CDR3 has 17 residues. The CDR3 here is CASSPGQGRGSNYGYTF. CDR3 nucleotides: TGTGCCAGCAGCCCCGGACAGGGGCGTGGGTCTAACTATGGCTACACCTTC.

The chain carries TRBV5-1 and TRBJ2-7, with 9 positions matching TRBD1. This CDR3 region has 15 residues. CDR1 and CDR2 (germline): SGHRS, YFSETQ. V was clipped by 5 bases and J by 4 bases; unmatched bases: 10. DNA of the CDR3: TGCGCCAGCAGTTCTAGACAGGGGGTGGAGTACGAGCAGTACTTC. Translating gives CASSSRQGVEYEQYF.

The V gene is TRBV28, the J gene TRBJ2-7, with 7 bases fitting TRBD1. CDR1 is MDHEN and CDR2 is SYDVKM in the germline V gene. V trimming: 3 bases; J trimming: 4 bases; junction bases outside the gene matches: 9. The CDR3 is 15 amino acids. Here the CDR3 DNA reads TGTGCCAGCAGTTTTCCCCGACAGGGCAGTTACGAGCAGTACTTC. Translating gives CASSFPRQGSYEQYF.

This chain uses TRBV6-4 with TRBJ2-1, with TRBD2 identical over 7 bases. Trimming cost V 4 bases and J 7 bases; bases outside gene matches: 10. The CDR3 runs to 15 residues. Germline V gene data show CDR1 as MRHNA and CDR2 as SNTAGT. The chain's CDR3 is CASSGGVAGLNEQFF. CDR3 DNA sequence: TGTGCCAGCAGTGGGGGAGTAGCGGGTCTAAATGAGCAGTTCTTC.

This chain uses TRBV27 with TRBJ1-2; 9 positions match TRBD1. This CDR3 is built from 16 residues. Unmatched junction bases numbered 9, after V lost 3 bases and J lost 4 bases. CDR1 is MNHEY, CDR2 SMNVEV, per germline (reference sequence). CDR3 region: CASSLVGETGGYGYTF. The CDR3 nucleotides read TGTGCCAGCAGTTTGGTCGGGGAGACAGGGGGCTATGGCTACACCTTC.

The chain joins TRBV6-5 to TRBJ1-5, with 8 bases identical to TRBD1. Germline V CDR1 and CDR2: MNHEY, SVGAGI. J gave up 5 bases and V 0 bases, and 3 bases lay outside the gene matches. The CDR3 is 15 residues long. The CDR3 nucleotides are TGTGCCAGCAGTTACTCAACGACAGGGGATCAGCCCCAGCATTTT. Its protein is CASSYSTTGDQPQHF.

The rearrangement uses TRBV28 and TRBJ2-5, with TRBD1 as a possible D gene (6 bases). Trimming pared 1 base from V and 5 bases from J, leaving 11 bases between. The CDR3 length is 14 residues. The germline gives CDR1 MDHEN, CDR2 SYDVKM. CDR3 in amino acids: CASSLSQGRETQYF. The CDR3 DNA follows: TGTGCCAGCAGTTTATCTCAGGGGCGGGAGACCCAGTACTTC.

The chain carries TRBV7-9 and TRBJ1-4; D gene unclear. Germline CDR1 and CDR2: SEHNR and FQNEAQ (reference sequence). The V end was cut by 5 bases, the J end by 2 bases, with 12 bases between. CDR3 size: 15 residues. CDR3 sequence: CASSPYGYTNEKLFF. The CDR3 DNA sequence: TGTGCCAGCAGCCCGTATGGCTACACTAATGAAAAACTGTTTTTT.

This rearrangement joins TRBV7-9 to TRBJ2-7, with unresolved D. CDR1 and CDR2 (germline): SEHNR, FQNEAQ (reference sequence). Trimming took 5 bases from V and 3 from J, leaving 11 bases between them. This CDR3 region has 13 residues. The CDR3 bases are TGTGCCAGCAGCCCCGGAAGACTCTACGAGCAGTACTTC. It codes for CASSPGRLYEQYF.

The V gene is TRBV7-3, the J gene TRBJ2-1, with TRBD2 matching 14 bases. CDR1 and CDR2 (germline): SGHTA, FQGTGA. The CDR3 is 13 residues long. The V gene end was trimmed by 8 bases and the J gene end by 7 bases; junction bases not matched to a gene: 1. In DNA form, the CDR3 reads TGTGCCAGCGGGACTAGCGGGAGTAATGAGCAGTTCTTC. Its translation is CASGTSGSNEQFF.

This sequence joins TRBV12-5 and TRBJ1-5; no reliable D call. CDR1 and CDR2 (germline): LGHNT, FRNRAP. The CDR3 totals 11 residues. V lost 6 bases and J 5 bases, leaving 5 bases between the germline ends. CDR3 region: CASGGHQPQHF. For the CDR3, the DNA is TGTGCTAGTGGCGGACATCAGCCCCAGCATTTT. Variable domain in full (rest from reference TRBV12-5 and TRBJ1-5): DARVTQTPRHKVTEMGQEVTMRCQPILGHNTVFWYRQTMMQGLELLAYFRNRAPLDDSGMPKDRFSAEMPDATLATLKIQPSEPRDSAVYFCASGGHQPQHFGDGTRLSIL.